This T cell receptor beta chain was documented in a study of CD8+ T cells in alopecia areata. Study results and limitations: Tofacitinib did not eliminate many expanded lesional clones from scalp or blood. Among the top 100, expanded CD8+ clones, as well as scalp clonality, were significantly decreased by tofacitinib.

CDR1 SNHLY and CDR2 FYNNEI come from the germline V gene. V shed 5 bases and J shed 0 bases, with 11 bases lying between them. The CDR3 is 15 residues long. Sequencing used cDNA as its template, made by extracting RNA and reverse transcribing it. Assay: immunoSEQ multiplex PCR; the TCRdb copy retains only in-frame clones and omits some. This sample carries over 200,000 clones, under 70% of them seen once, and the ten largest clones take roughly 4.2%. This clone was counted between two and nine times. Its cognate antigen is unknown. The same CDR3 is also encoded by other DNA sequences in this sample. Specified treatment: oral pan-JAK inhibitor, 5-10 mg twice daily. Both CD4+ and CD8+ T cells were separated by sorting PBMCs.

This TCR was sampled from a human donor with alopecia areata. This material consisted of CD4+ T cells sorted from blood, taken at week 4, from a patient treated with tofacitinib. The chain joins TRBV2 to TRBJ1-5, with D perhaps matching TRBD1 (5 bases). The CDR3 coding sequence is TGTGCCAGCAGTCTCGACAGAAATAGCAATCAGCCCCAGCATTTT. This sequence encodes CASSLDRNSNQPQHF. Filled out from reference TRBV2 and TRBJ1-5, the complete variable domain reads EPEVTQTPSHQVTQMGQEVILRCVPISNHLYFYWYRQILGQKVEFLVSFYNNEISEKSEIFDDQFSVERPDGSNFTLKIRSTKLEDSAMYFCASSLDRNSNQPQHFGDGTRLSIL.